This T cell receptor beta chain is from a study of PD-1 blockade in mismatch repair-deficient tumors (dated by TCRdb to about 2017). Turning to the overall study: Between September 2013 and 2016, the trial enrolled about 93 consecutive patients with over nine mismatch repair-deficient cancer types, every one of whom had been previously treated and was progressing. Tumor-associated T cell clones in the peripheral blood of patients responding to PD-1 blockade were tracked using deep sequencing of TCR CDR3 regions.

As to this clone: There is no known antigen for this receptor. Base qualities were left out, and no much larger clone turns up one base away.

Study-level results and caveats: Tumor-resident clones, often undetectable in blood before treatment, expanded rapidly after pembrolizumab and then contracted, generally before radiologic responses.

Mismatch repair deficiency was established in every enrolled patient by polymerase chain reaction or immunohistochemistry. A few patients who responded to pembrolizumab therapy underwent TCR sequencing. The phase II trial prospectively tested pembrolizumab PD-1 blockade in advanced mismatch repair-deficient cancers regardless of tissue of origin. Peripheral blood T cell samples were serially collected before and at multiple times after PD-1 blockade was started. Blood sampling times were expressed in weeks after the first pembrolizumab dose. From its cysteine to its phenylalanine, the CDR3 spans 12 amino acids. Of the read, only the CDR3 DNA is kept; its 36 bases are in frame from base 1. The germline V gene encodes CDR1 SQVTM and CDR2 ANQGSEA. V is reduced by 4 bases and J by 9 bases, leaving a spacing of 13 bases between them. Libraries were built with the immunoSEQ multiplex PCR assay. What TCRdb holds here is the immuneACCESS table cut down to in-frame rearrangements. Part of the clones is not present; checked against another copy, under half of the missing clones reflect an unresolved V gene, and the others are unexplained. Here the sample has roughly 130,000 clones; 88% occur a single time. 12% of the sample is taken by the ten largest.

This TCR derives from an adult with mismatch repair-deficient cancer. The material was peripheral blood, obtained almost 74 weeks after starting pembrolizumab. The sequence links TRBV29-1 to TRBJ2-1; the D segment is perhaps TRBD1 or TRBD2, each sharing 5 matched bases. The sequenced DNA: TGCAGCGTTGCCGGCAGGGACGGTGAGCAGTTCTTC. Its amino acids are CSVAGRDGEQFF.